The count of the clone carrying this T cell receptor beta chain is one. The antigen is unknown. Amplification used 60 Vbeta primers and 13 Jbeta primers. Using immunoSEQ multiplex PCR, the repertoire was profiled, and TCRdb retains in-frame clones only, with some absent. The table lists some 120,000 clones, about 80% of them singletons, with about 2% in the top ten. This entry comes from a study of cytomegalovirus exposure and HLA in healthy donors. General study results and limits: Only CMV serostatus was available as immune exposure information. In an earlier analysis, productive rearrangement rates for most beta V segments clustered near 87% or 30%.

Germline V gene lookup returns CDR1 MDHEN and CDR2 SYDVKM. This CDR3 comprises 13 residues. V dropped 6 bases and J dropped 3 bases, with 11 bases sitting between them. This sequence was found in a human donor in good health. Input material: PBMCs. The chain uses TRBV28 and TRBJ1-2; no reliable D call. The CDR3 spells CASSSTEYYGYTF. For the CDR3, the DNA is TGTGCCAGCAGCTCCACAGAGTACTATGGCTACACCTTC.